A single sample gave rise to the 29 T cell receptor beta chains below, sequenced in a study of control samples from healthy donors and cancer patients (dated by TCRdb to the early 2020s). Libraries were constructed by the immunoSEQ multiplex PCR assay. Here the immuneACCESS table is served through TCRdb, limited to in-frame sequences with V and J called. Missing clones are a known gap in these copies; in checked studies unresolved V genes cover under half, and the rest lacks a known reason. This sample gives 110,000 or so clones in total; around 92% of them show up just once. Roughly 43% of the sample rests with the top ten. The sample consisted of blood. These receptors came from a man aged 45-65 years in good health.

The chain links TRBV5-3 to TRBJ2-4, with 13 bases lining up with TRBD2. TRBV5-3 is marked as an open reading frame, function uncertain. V shed 9 bases, J shed 2 bases, and the junction held 8 bases outside the gene matches. The length of the CDR3 is 16 residues. The CDR3 reads CATTSGGVPTKNIQYF. CDR3 sequence (DNA): TGTGCCACCACTAGCGGGGGGGTTCCTACCAAAAACATTCAGTACTTC.

The chain recombines TRBV3-1 (or the pseudogene TRBV3-2) with TRBJ1-6; 9 nucleotides agree with TRBD1. Germline assignment: CDR1 LGHDT and CDR2 YNNKEL (reference sequence). J lost 7 bases, V lost 3 bases, and 7 bases had no gene match. The CDR3 has 16 residues. The CDR3 spells CASSHPTGGTNSPLHF. The CDR3 DNA reads TGTGCCAGCAGCCATCCGACAGGGGGAACCAATTCACCCCTCCACTTT.

The genes are TRBV12-3 or TRBV12-4 and TRBJ1-1; D unresolved. Trimming took off 6 bases at V and 0 bases at J, with 8 bases between the two ends. The CDR3 loop spans 13 amino acids. The CDR3 loop is CASSGSLNTEAFF. The CDR3 DNA reads TGTGCCAGCAGCGGGAGTCTGAACACTGAAGCTTTCTTT.

The chain uses TRBV10-1 and TRBJ1-5, with TRBD1 identical over 8 bases. CDR1 and CDR2 (germline): WNHNN, SYGVQD (reference sequence). The CDR3 is 14 amino acids. Losses at the gene ends were 10 bases for V and 5 bases for J; bases not matched to a gene: 10. CDR3 in amino acids: CAIWTGKGDQPQHF. Written as DNA, the CDR3 is TGCGCCATCTGGACAGGGAAAGGGGATCAGCCCCAGCATTTT.

The chain combines TRBV5-8 with TRBJ1-5, with TRBD1 as a possible D gene (5 bases). Per germline, CDR1 SGHTS and CDR2 YDEGEE. The V end lost 0 bases, the J end lost 4 bases, and 17 bases lay between the germline ends. This CDR3 has 17 residues. The CDR3 DNA reads TGTGCCAGCAGCTTGGAACAGGCTACTAGGCTTAATCAGCCCCAGCATTTT. Translation gives CASSLEQATRLNQPQHF.

The rearrangement links TRBV7-2 to TRBJ1-5, with D possibly TRBD1 on 6 matching bases. This CDR3 spans 15 amino acids. The germline V and J ends were trimmed by 0 bases and 4 bases, with 10 bases remaining between them. Germline V gene data show CDR1 as SGHTA and CDR2 as FQGNSA. CDR3 DNA sequence: TGTGCCAGCAGCTTAGCGGGGGGCCGGAATCAGCCCCAGCATTTT. It translates to CASSLAGGRNQPQHF.

This sequence joins TRBV9 and TRBJ1-2; D is possibly TRBD1 (5 bases). This CDR3 contains 15 residues. Trimming left V 0 bases short and J 3 bases short, with 12 bases between. Germline V gene data show CDR1 as SGDLS and CDR2 as YYNGEE. The CDR3 reads CASSVVGLGDYGYTF. CDR3 nucleotide sequence: TGTGCCAGCAGCGTAGTGGGCCTGGGGGACTATGGCTACACCTTC.

The chain joins TRBV4-1 to TRBJ2-1, with 8 bases fitting TRBD2. The germline gives CDR1 MGHRA, CDR2 YSYEKL. CDR3 length: 18 residues. V shed 1 base and J 0 bases; nucleotides not matched to a gene: 8. The CDR3 sequence: CASSQGGQAGASYNEQFF. The CDR3 DNA is TGCGCCAGCAGCCAAGGGGGGCAAGCGGGGGCCTCCTACAATGAGCAGTTCTTC.

The rearrangement uses TRBV29-1 and TRBJ1-2; 10 nucleotides agree with TRBD1. Trimming at V came to 5 bases and at J to 4 bases, leaving 7 bases not matched to a gene. Per germline, CDR1 SQVTM and CDR2 ANQGSEA. The CDR3 runs 14 residues. CDR3 DNA sequence: TGCAGCGTTATGGGGGGACAGGGGATCTATGGCTACACCTTC. Protein sequence: CSVMGGQGIYGYTF.

The genes are TRBV5-1 and TRBJ1-2, with 9 bases fitting TRBD1. Germline trimming cut 4 bases from V and 4 bases from J; bases unmatched to any gene: 11. The CDR3 length is 16 residues. CDR1 and CDR2 (germline): SGHRS, YFSETQ. CDR3 bases: TGCGCCAGCAGCCCTACTACAGGGGGCGCTTTCTATGGCTACACCTTC. Its protein is CASSPTTGGAFYGYTF.

The chain couples TRBV5-1 to TRBJ2-2, with 12 bases identical to TRBD1. This CDR3 has 15 residues. V lost 5 bases, J lost 6 bases, and 5 bases stayed unmatched. The germline V gene has CDR1 SGHRS and CDR2 YFSETQ. CDR3 sequence: CASRAGTGGSGELFF. The CDR3 bases are TGCGCCAGCAGGGCCGGGACAGGGGGCTCCGGGGAGCTGTTTTTT.

The genes are TRBV21-1 and TRBJ1-2; the table's TRBD1 call for D was not verified on the DNA. TRBV21-1 corresponds to a pseudogene. The CDR3 spans 17 residues. The CDR3 protein is CASSKSPGQGARYGYTF. The CDR3, as DNA: TGTGCCAGCAGCAAATCACCGGGACAGGGGGCGAGGTATGGCTACACCTTC.

This clone came up a few times. The rearrangement links TRBV30 to TRBJ1-5; D gene ambiguous. V was clipped by 2 bases and J by 5 bases, with 7 bases between them. CDR1 and CDR2 (germline): GTSNPN, SVGIG (reference sequence). The CDR3 has 12 residues. DNA for the CDR3: TGTGCCTGGAGTAAGGGCTATCAGCCCCAGCATTTT. This encodes CAWSKGYQPQHF.

Only one count was recorded for this clone. The chain has TRBV27 and TRBJ1-2; a weak D match, TRBD1 (6 bases). Deletions cut 1 base from V and 7 bases from J, with 16 bases between. The CDR3 length is 15 residues. In germline, CDR1 is MNHEY, CDR2 SMNVEV (reference sequence). The CDR3 bases are TGTGCCAGCAGTTTATATTCAGGGGCGGGTGGTGGCTACACCTTC. It is translated as CASSLYSGAGGGYTF.

This chain links TRBV27 with TRBJ1-1; no definite D call. CDR1 MNHEY and CDR2 SMNVEV come from the germline V gene (reference sequence). V lost 5 bases, J lost 1 base, and 20 bases lay in between. This CDR3 has 17 amino acids. The CDR3 protein is CASSNLPVVSSNTEAFF. The CDR3, as DNA: TGTGCCAGCAGTAACCTGCCAGTAGTGTCCTCGAACACTGAAGCTTTCTTT.

The CDR3 nucleotides read TGTGCCAGTAGTCTCCGGGACAGATCCTACGAGCAGTACTTC. This sequence encodes CASSLRDRSYEQYF. V usage is TRBV19 and J usage is TRBJ2-7, with 7 bases aligning to TRBD1. This CDR3 has 14 amino acids. Germline CDR1 is LNHDA and CDR2 is SQIVND (reference sequence). V trimming: 5 bases; J trimming: 1 base; junction bases outside the gene matches: 5.

V is TRBV19 and J is TRBJ1-1; unclear D gene. V gave up 3 bases and J gave up 5 bases, with 10 bases separating them. Germline V lookup: CDR1 LNHDA, CDR2 SQIVND (reference sequence). CDR3 size: 13 residues. The CDR3 DNA reads as TGTGCCAGTAGTATGATGGGTTCGACTGAAGCTTTCTTT. It translates to CASSMMGSTEAFF.

The chain joins TRBV6-5 to TRBJ2-7; TRBD2 might be the D (6 bases). The CDR3 consists of 13 residues. Trimming took 6 bases from V and 3 from J, leaving 12 bases between them. The germline CDR1 and CDR2 sequences are MNHEY and SVGAGI. CDR3 sequence (DNA): TGTGCCAGCAGCGGGAGCGCTTACTACGAGCAGTACTTC. This encodes CASSGSAYYEQYF.

This chain joins TRBV7-8 and TRBJ2-7; 7 nucleotides align to TRBD1. Trimming at V came to 5 bases and at J to 2 bases, leaving 6 bases not matched to a gene. Germline loops: CDR1 SGHVS, CDR2 FQNEAQ. This CDR3 is 14 amino acids long. This CDR3 is CASSSRQGPYEQYF. CDR3 DNA: TGTGCCAGCAGCAGCCGACAGGGTCCCTACGAGCAGTACTTC.

This sequence joins TRBV7-2 and TRBJ1-1; D gene ambiguous. Germline V gene data show CDR1 as SGHTA and CDR2 as FQGNSA. The CDR3 runs to 13 residues. Trimming took 1 base from V and 5 from J, leaving 8 bases between them. The CDR3 protein is CASSLGIGTEAFF. The CDR3 DNA sequence: TGTGCCAGCAGCTTAGGAATCGGAACTGAAGCTTTCTTT.

The chain couples TRBV11-1 to TRBJ1-1; D gene uncertain. Trimming removed 5 bases from V and 1 base from J, with 5 bases in between. The CDR3 has 12 residues. Germline assignment: CDR1 SGHAT and CDR2 FQDESV (reference sequence). CDR3 sequence reads: CASSDTNTEAFF. The DNA of the CDR3 is TGTGCCAGCAGCGATACGAACACTGAAGCTTTCTTT.

Here the CDR3 DNA reads TGCAGCGCATTGGGACAGGCTCAAGAGACCCAGTACTTC. The encoded protein is CSALGQAQETQYF. The chain couples TRBV29-1 to TRBJ2-5, with 8 bases that match TRBD1. Per germline, CDR1 SQVTM and CDR2 ANQGSEA. The J segment lost 2 bases and the V segment lost 7 bases, leaving 6 bases of the junction unmatched. CDR3 length: 13 residues.

This chain uses TRBV2 with TRBJ2-7; TRBD1 matches 12 bases. Germline V gene lookup returns CDR1 SNHLY and CDR2 FYNNEI. J lost 5 bases, V lost 4 bases, and 9 bases had no gene match. The CDR3 is made up of 16 amino acids. The CDR3 bases are TGTGCCAGCAGTGCGGGGGGGACAGGGGGCTATCACGAGCAGTACTTC. Translation gives CASSAGGTGGYHEQYF. The variable domain in full, with the rest retrieved from reference TRBV2 and TRBJ2-7, is EPEVTQTPSHQVTQMGQEVILRCVPISNHLYFYWYRQILGQKVEFLVSFYNNEISEKSEIFDDQFSVERPDGSNFTLKIRSTKLEDSAMYFCASSAGGTGGYHEQYFGPGTRLTVT.

V usage is TRBV3-1 (or the pseudogene TRBV3-2) and J usage is TRBJ2-2; no firm D call. The V end was cut by 4 bases, the J end by 3 bases, with 6 bases between. There are 13 residues in the CDR3. The germline V gene encodes CDR1 LGHDT and CDR2 YNNKEL (reference sequence). This CDR3 is CASSPADTGELFF. CDR3 DNA sequence: TGTGCCAGCAGCCCGGCCGACACCGGGGAGCTGTTTTTT.

J is TRBJ2-2 and V is TRBV4-3; TRBD1 matches at 11 bases. There are 16 residues in the CDR3. Germline CDR1 and CDR2: LGHNA and YSLEER. After removal of 4 bases from V and 4 bases from J, the junction contained 5 bases not matched to a gene. The CDR3 nucleotides read TGCGCCAGCAGCCTCGGACAGGGGGCACTCACCGGGGAGCTGTTTTTT. Amino acid sequence: CASSLGQGALTGELFF.

The gene calls are TRBV5-1 and TRBJ2-1; D is possibly TRBD1 or TRBD2 (5 bases each). The CDR3 spans 13 residues. Trimming shortened V by 5 bases and J by 7 bases, and 13 bases separated the two germline ends. Germline V gene data show CDR1 as SGHRS and CDR2 as YFSETQ. CDR3 in DNA: TGCGCCAGCAGTCCTGATGGGGGTAATGAGCAGTTCTTC. This codes for CASSPDGGNEQFF. Filled out from reference TRBV5-1 and TRBJ2-1, the complete variable domain reads KAGVTQTPRYLIKTRGQQVTLSCSPISGHRSVSWYQQTPGQGLQFLFEYFSETQRNKGNFPGRFSGRQFSNSRSEMNVSTLELGDSALYLCASSPDGGNEQFFGPGTRLTVL.

The V and J genes are TRBV19 and TRBJ1-5, with TRBD1 matching 9 bases. With V trimmed by 6 bases and J by 6 bases, 9 bases remained unmatched. The CDR3 is 15 amino acids. CDR1 is LNHDA, CDR2 SQIVND, per germline (reference sequence). The CDR3, as DNA: TGTGCCAGTAGGAATCGACAGGGGGGGGTTCAGCCCCAGCATTTT. It codes for CASRNRQGGVQPQHF.

V is TRBV15 and J is TRBJ1-2, with D uncertain. In germline, CDR1 is LNHNV, CDR2 YYDKDF (reference sequence). CDR3 length: 15 residues. Trimming left V 0 bases short and J 10 bases short, with 18 bases between. The CDR3 DNA sequence: TGTGCCACCAGCAGAGATACGCGGGCCGCTGATCCCTACACCTTC. This translates into CATSRDTRAADPYTF.

This chain connects TRBV12-3 or TRBV12-4 to TRBJ1-2; no clear D. This CDR3 region has 12 residues. Between the trimmed V and J ends, which lost 7 bases and 4 bases, there was a span of 10 bases. In DNA form, the CDR3 reads TGTGCCAGCATCCTGAGAGGCTATGGCTACACCTTC. Protein: CASILRGYGYTF.